The clone carrying this TCR beta chain was seen only a few times. This CDR3 region has 15 residues. Trimming took 6 bases from V and 7 from J; bases not matched to a gene: 12. Germline CDR1 MNHNY, CDR2 SVGAGI (reference sequence). Via MiXCR, TCRdb re-called the 5' RACE reads, giving one row per CDR3 protein. The table has under 75,000 distinct CDR3 sequences, 3.2% seen once; the top ten hold under 6.5%. This sample is part of a study of neurological immune-mediated disorders. The sample taken for sequencing was PBMCs. V is TRBV6-6 and J is TRBJ2-7; 10 nucleotides align to TRBD2. The TCR sequence derives from a woman aged 50 to 60 with multiple sclerosis. CDR3: CASSRTSGDAWEQYF. The CDR3 nucleotides are TGTGCCAGCAGCCGCACTAGCGGGGACGCGTGGGAGCAGTACTTC.